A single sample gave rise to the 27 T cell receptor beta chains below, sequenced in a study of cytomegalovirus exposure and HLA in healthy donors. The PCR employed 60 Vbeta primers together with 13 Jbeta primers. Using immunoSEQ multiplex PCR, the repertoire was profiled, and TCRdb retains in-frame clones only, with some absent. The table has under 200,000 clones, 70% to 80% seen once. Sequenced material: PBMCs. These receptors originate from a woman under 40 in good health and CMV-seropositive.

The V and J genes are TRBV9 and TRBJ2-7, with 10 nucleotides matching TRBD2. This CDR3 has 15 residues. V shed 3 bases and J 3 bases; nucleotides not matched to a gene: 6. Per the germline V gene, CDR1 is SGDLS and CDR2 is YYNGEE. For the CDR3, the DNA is TGTGCCAGCAGCGCCTCTAGCGGGAGTTTCTACGAGCAGTACTTC. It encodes CASSASSGSFYEQYF.

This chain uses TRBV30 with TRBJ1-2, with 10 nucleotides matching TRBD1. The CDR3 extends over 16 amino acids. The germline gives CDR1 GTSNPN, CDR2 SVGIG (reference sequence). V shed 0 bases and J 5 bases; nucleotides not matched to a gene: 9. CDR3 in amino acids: CAWSVTRTGGMYGYTF. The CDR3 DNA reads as TGTGCCTGGAGTGTTACCCGGACAGGGGGAATGTATGGCTACACCTTC.

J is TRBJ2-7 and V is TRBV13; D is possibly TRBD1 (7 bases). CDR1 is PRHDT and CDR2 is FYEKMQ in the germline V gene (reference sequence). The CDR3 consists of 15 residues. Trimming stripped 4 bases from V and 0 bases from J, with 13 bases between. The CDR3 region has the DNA TGTGCCAGCAGCTCGAACAGGGGAGGCTCCTACGAGCAGTACTTC. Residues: CASSSNRGGSYEQYF.

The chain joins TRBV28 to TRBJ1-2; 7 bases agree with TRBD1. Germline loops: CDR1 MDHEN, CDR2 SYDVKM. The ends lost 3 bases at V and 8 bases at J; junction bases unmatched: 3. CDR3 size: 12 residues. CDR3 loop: CASSFKGQGYTF. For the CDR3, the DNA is TGTGCCAGCAGTTTTAAGGGACAGGGCTACACCTTC.

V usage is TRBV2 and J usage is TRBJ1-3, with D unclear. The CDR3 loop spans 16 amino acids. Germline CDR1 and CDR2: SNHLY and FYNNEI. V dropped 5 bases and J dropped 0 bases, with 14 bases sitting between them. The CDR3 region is CASSNEMPNSGNTIYF. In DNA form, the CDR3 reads TGTGCCAGCAGTAACGAGATGCCAAACTCTGGAAACACCATATATTTT.

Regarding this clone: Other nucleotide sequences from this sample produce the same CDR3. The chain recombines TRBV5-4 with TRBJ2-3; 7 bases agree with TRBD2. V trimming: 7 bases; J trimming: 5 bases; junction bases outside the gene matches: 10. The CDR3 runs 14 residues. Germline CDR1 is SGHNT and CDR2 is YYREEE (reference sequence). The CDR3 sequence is CASLAAPSGDTQYF. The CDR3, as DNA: TGTGCCAGCCTAGCGGCACCCTCCGGAGATACGCAGTATTTT. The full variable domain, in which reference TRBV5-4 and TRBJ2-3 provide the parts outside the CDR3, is ETGVTQSPTHLIKTRGQQVTLRCSSQSGHNTVSWYQQALGQGPQFIFQYYREEENGRGNFPPRFSGLQFPNYSSELNVNALELDDSALYLCASLAAPSGDTQYFGPGTRLTVL.

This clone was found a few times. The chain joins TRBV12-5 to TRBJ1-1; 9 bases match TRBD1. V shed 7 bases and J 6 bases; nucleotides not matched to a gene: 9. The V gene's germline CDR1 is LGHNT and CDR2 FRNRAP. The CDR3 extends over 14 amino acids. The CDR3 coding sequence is TGTGCTAGTGCCCGGGACAGGGTGTCGTCTGAAGCTTTCTTT. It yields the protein CASARDRVSSEAFF.

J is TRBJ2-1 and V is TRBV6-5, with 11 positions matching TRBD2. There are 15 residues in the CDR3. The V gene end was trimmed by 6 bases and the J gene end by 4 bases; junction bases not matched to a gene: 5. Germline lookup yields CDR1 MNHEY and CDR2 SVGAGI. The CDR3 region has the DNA TGTGCCAGCAGGCGGCTAGCGGGGGGTTACAATGAGCAGTTCTTC. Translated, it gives CASRRLAGGYNEQFF.

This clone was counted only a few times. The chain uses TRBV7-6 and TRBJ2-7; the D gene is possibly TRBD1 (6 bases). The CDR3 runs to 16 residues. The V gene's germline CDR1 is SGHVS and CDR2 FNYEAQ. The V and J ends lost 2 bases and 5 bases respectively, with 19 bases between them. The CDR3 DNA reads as TGTGCCAGCAGCTTAAAAGGGGGTTTCGGGGAAGACGAGCAGTACTTC. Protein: CASSLKGGFGEDEQYF.

This chain's CDR3 is CASSRDRSTDTQYF. The CDR3 DNA is TGTGCCAGCAGCCGGGACAGATCCACAGATACGCAGTATTTT. This chain uses TRBV9 with TRBJ2-3, with 7 bases aligning to TRBD1. Germline V CDR1 and CDR2: SGDLS, YYNGEE. V was pared by 4 bases and J by 2 bases, with 4 bases of the junction left unmatched. The CDR3 extends over 14 amino acids.

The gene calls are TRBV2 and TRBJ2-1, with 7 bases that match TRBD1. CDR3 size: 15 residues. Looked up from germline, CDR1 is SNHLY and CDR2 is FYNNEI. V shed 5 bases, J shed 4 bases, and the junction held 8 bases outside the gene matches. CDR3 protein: CASSNRQGRYNEQFF. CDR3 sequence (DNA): TGTGCCAGCAGTAATCGACAGGGTCGATACAATGAGCAGTTCTTC.

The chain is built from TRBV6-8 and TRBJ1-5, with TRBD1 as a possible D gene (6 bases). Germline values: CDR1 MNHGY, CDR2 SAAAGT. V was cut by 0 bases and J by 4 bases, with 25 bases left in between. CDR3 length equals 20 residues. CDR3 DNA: TGTGCCAGCAGTTACTCGCCATGGGCGTCTCACAGGGTAGGAAATCAGCCCCAGCATTTT. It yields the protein CASSYSPWASHRVGNQPQHF.

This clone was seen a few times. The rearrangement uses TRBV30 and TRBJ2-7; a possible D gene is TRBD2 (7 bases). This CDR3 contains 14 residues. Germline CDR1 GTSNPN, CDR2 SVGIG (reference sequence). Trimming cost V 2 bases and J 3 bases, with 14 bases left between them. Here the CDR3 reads CAWSLAGADYEQYF. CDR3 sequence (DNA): TGTGCCTGGAGTCTCGCGGGGGCTGACTACGAGCAGTACTTC.

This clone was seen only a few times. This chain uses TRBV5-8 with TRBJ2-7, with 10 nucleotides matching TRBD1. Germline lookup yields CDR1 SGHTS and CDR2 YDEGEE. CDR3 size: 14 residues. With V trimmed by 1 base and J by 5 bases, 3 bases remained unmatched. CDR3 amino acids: CASSLWDRGDEQYF. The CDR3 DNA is TGTGCCAGCAGCTTGTGGGACAGGGGTGACGAGCAGTACTTC.

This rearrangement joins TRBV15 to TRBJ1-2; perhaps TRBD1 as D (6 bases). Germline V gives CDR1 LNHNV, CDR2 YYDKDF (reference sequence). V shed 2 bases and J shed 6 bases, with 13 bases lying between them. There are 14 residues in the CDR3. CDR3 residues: CATSRTRQVDGYTF. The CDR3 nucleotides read TGTGCCACCAGCAGAACCAGACAGGTGGATGGCTACACCTTC.

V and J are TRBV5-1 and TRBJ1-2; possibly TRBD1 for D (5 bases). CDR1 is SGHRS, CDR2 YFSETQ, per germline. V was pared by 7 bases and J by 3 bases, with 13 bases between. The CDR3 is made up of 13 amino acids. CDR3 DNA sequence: TGCGCCAGCTCCAGGGTCCCTGACTATGGCTACACCTTC. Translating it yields CASSRVPDYGYTF. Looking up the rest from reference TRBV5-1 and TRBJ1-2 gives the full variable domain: KAGVTQTPRYLIKTRGQQVTLSCSPISGHRSVSWYQQTPGQGLQFLFEYFSETQRNKGNFPGRFSGRQFSNSRSEMNVSTLELGDSALYLCASSRVPDYGYTFGSGTRLTVV.

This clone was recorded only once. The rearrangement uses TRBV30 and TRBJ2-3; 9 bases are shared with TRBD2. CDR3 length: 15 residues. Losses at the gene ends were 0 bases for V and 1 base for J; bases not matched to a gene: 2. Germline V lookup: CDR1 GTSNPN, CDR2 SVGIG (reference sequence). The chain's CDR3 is CAWSVSSGGTDTQYF. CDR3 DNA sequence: TGTGCCTGGAGTGTATCTAGCGGGGGCACAGATACGCAGTATTTT.

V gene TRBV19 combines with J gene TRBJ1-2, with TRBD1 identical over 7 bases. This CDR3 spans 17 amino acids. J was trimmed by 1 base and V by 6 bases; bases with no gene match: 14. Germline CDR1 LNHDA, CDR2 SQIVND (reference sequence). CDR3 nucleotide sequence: TGTGCCAGTAGGGACAGGCCTGCCGGCCGATTTAACTATGGCTACACCTTC. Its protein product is CASRDRPAGRFNYGYTF.

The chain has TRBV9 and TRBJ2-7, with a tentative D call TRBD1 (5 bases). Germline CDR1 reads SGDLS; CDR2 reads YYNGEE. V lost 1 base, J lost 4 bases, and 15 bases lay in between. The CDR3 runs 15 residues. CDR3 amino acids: CASSVTSGWEYEQYF. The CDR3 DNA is TGTGCCAGCAGCGTAACCTCAGGGTGGGAATACGAGCAGTACTTC.

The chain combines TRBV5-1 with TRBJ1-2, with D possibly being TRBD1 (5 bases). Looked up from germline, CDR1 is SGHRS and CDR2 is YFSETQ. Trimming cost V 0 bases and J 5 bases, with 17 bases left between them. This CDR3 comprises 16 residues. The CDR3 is CASSLERSTAVYGYTF. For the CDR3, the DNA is TGCGCCAGCAGCTTGGAGCGCTCGACAGCCGTTTATGGCTACACCTTC.

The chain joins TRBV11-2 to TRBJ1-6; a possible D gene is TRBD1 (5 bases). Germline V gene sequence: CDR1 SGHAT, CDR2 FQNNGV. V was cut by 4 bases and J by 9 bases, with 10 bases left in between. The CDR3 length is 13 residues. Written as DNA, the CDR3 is TGTGCCAGCAGCTGGGGGGTATCTTCACCCCTCCACTTT. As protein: CASSWGVSSPLHF. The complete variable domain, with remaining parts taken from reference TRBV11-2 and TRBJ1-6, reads EAGVAQSPRYKIIEKRQSVAFWCNPISGHATLYWYQQILGQGPKLLIQFQNNGVVDDSQLPKDRFSAERLKGVDSTLKIQPAKLEDSAVYLCASSWGVSSPLHFGNGTRLTVT.

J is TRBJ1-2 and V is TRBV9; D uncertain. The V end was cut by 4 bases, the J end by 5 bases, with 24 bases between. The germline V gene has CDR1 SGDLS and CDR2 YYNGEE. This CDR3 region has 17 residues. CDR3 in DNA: TGTGCCAGCAGCATCATGGTGGAGGGCGGGCTTTCGTATGGCTACACCTTC. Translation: CASSIMVEGGLSYGYTF. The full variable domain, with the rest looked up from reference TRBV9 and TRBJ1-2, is DSGVTQTPKHLITATGQRVTLRCSPRSGDLSVYWYQQSLDQGLQFLIQYYNGEERAKGNILERFSAQQFPDLHSELNLSSLELGDSALYFCASSIMVEGGLSYGYTFGSGTRLTVV.

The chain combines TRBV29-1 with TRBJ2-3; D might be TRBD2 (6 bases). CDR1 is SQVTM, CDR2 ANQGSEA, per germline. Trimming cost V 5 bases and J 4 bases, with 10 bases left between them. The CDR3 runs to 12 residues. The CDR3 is CSVQVAADTQYF. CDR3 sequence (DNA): TGCAGCGTTCAGGTAGCGGCAGATACGCAGTATTTT.

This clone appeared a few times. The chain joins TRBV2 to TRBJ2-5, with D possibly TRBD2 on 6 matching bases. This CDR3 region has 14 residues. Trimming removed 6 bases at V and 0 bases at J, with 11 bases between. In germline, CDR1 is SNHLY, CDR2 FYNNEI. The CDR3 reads CASRAGAYQETQYF. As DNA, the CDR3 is TGTGCCAGCAGAGCGGGCGCTTACCAAGAGACCCAGTACTTC.

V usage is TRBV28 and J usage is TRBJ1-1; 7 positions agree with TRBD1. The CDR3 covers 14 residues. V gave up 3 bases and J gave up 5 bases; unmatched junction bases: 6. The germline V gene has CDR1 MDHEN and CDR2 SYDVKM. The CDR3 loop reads CASSFRGRGTEAFF. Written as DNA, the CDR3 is TGTGCCAGCAGTTTTAGGGGGCGCGGGACTGAAGCTTTCTTT.

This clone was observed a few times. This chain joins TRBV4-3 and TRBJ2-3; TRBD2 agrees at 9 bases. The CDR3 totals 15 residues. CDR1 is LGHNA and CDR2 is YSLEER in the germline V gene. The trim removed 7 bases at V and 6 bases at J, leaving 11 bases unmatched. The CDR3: CASTLSRGGPDTQYF. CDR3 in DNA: TGCGCCAGCACCCTTTCGCGGGGGGGCCCGGATACGCAGTATTTT.

CDR3 residues: CAYRLAGAVVTDTQYF. CDR3 DNA: TGTGCCTACAGACTAGCGGGAGCTGTTGTCACAGATACGCAGTATTTT. This chain joins TRBV30 and TRBJ2-3; 12 bases are shared with TRBD2. The CDR3 runs 16 residues. Looked up from germline, CDR1 is GTSNPN and CDR2 is SVGIG (reference sequence). V lost 7 bases to trimming and J lost 2 bases; unmatched junction nucleotides: 10. Full variable domain (remainder filled in from reference TRBV30 and TRBJ2-3): SQTIHQWPATLVQPVGSPLSLECTVEGTSNPNLYWYRQAAGRGLQLLFYSVGIGQISSEVPQNLSASRPQDRQFILSSKKLLLSDSGFYLCAYRLAGAVVTDTQYFGPGTRLTVL.